The 17 T cell receptor beta chains below were found in one sample sequenced in a study of prognosis after radiotherapy for stage I lung cancer. Using two-round multiplex PCR, the authors amplified TCR beta CDR3 from genomic DNA. Amplification in first-round PCR relied on primers specific to each TRBV and TRBJ gene. TCRdb ran MiXCR on the multiplex PCR reads and lists one entry per CDR3 protein. The data show tens of thousands of distinct CDR3 sequences, 30% to 40% seen once. Here the sequenced sample was PBMCs, taken before or after stereotactic body radiation therapy (not recorded which). The origin of the receptors is a donor over 45 with non-small cell lung cancer.

This clonotype appeared many times. V usage is TRBV2 and J usage is TRBJ1-2; 8 positions agree with TRBD1. Looked up from germline, CDR1 is SNHLY and CDR2 is FYNNEI. The CDR3 has 13 residues. V lost 4 bases, J lost 8 bases, and 6 bases stayed unmatched. CDR3 coding DNA: TGTGCCAGCAGTGGACAGGGGCTGGAGGGCTACACCTTC. Its protein product is CASSGQGLEGYTF. The full variable domain, its missing parts supplied by reference TRBV2 and TRBJ1-2, is EPEVTQTPSHQVTQMGQEVILRCVPISNHLYFYWYRQILGQKVEFLVSFYNNEISEKSEIFDDQFSVERPDGSNFTLKIRSTKLEDSAMYFCASSGQGLEGYTFGSGTRLTVV.

This clonotype was counted between two and nine times. One base away lies a much larger clone, so this may be a sequencing read error. This chain joins TRBV15 and TRBJ2-1; no definite D call. CDR3 length: 11 residues. Germline V gives CDR1 LNHNV, CDR2 YYDKDF (reference sequence). CDR3 protein: CATSREDDQFF. CDR3 bases: TGTGCCACCAGCAGAGAAGATGATCAGTTCTTC.

In its sample, this clonotype was seen many times. V gene TRBV4-2 combines with J gene TRBJ2-2; D is possibly TRBD2 (5 bases). Per germline, CDR1 LGHNA and CDR2 YNFKEQ. Between the trimmed V and J ends, which lost 3 bases and 0 bases, there was a span of 11 bases. The CDR3 is made up of 16 amino acids. The DNA of the CDR3 is TGTGCCAGCAGCCAGTCCCTAGCCGCGAACACCGGGGAGCTGTTTTTT. Its translation: CASSQSLAANTGELFF.

This clonotype was observed many times. The chain recombines TRBV27 with TRBJ2-5; the match to TRBD1 covers 9 bases. Germline V gene sequence: CDR1 MNHEY, CDR2 SMNVEV (reference sequence). The CDR3 is made up of 15 amino acids. V trimming: 5 bases; J trimming: 5 bases; junction bases outside the gene matches: 9. The CDR3 sequence is CASSPGTGSAETQYF. The CDR3 bases are TGTGCCAGCAGTCCCGGGACAGGGTCGGCCGAGACCCAGTACTTC.

Concerning this clonotype itself: At one boundary the junction diverges from the germline segment, which might be a read error. This chain's CDR3 is CATRGNGHGGNDQFF. The CDR3 DNA is TGTGCCACCAGGGGCAATGGACATGGGGGCAATGATCAGTTCTTC. The chain joins TRBV24-1 to TRBJ2-1, with D possibly TRBD1 on 6 matching bases. The CDR3 totals 15 residues. Germline CDR1 KGHDR, CDR2 SFDVKD.

Only a few counts were recorded for this clonotype. V usage is TRBV29-1 and J usage is TRBJ2-7; 8 positions match TRBD1. The germline V gene has CDR1 SQVTM and CDR2 ANQGSEA. This CDR3 is 14 amino acids long. CDR3 amino acids: CIVGMAGGAREQYF. The DNA for the CDR3 is TGCATCGTCGGAATGGCAGGGGGCGCGAGGGAGCAGTACTTC.

This clonotype was recorded at least ten times. The CDR3: CSGRGTAYNEQFF. The CDR3, as DNA: TGCAGCGGGCGAGGGACAGCCTACAATGAGCAGTTCTTC. The chain couples TRBV20-1 to TRBJ2-1; 7 positions match TRBD1. The CDR3 length is 13 residues. Germline V gives CDR1 DFQATT, CDR2 SNEGSKA (reference sequence).

About this clonotype: At one end, the junction sequence differs from germline, possibly due to a read error. This chain connects TRBV6-9 to TRBJ1-2; D possibly corresponds to TRBD1 (5 bases). The CDR3 consists of 13 residues. Looked up from germline, CDR1 is MNHGY and CDR2 is SVAAGI. This CDR3 is CASSYLAGYVYTF. CDR3 coding DNA: TGTGCCAGCAGTTACCTGGCAGGGTATGTCTACACCTTC.

This clonotype was seen many times. The chain recombines TRBV2 with TRBJ2-7; TRBD1 agrees at 12 bases. The ends lost 7 bases at V and 7 bases at J; junction bases unmatched: 14. This CDR3 has 16 residues. From germline, CDR1 is SNHLY and CDR2 FYNNEI. The CDR3 reads CASTGGQGATFGEQYF. CDR3 sequence (DNA): TGTGCCAGCACGGGGGGACAGGGGGCGACCTTTGGGGAGCAGTACTTC.

This clonotype was recorded many times. J is TRBJ2-1 and V is TRBV5-4; 12 bases are a match to TRBD2. With V trimmed by 4 bases and J by 7 bases, 6 bases remained unmatched. Germline loops: CDR1 SGHNT, CDR2 YYREEE (reference sequence). The CDR3 covers 15 residues. The CDR3 nucleotides are TGTGCCAGCAGCAGACTAGCGGGAGACGGGAATGAGCAGTTCTTC. Translated: CASSRLAGDGNEQFF.

Points on this clonotype: A far larger clone is one nucleotide away, so this likely arose from a read error. The V gene is TRBV6-6, the J gene TRBJ2-7; D gene uncertain. CDR1 MNHNY and CDR2 SVGAGI come from the germline V gene (reference sequence). The V and J ends lost 0 bases and 0 bases respectively, with 15 bases between them. This CDR3 has 17 amino acids. The CDR3 DNA reads as TGTGCCAGCAGTTACTCGAGAGTCCATCGCTACTCCTACGAGCAGTACTTC. This translates into CASSYSRVHRYSYEQYF.

This clonotype was seen at least ten times. The rearrangement links TRBV20-1 to TRBJ1-2; 9 nucleotides align to TRBD1. Germline CDR1 DFQATT, CDR2 SNEGSKA (reference sequence). Losses at the gene ends were 2 bases for V and 7 bases for J; bases not matched to a gene: 5. The CDR3 is 13 residues long. This chain's CDR3 is CSARLQGAVGYTF. In nucleotides, the CDR3 is TGCAGTGCTAGATTACAGGGGGCGGTTGGCTACACCTTC.

This clonotype was counted many times. This rearrangement joins TRBV5-1 to TRBJ1-2, with 7 bases aligning to TRBD1. CDR1 and CDR2 (germline): SGHRS, YFSETQ. The trim removed 4 bases at V and 3 bases at J, leaving 6 bases unmatched. The CDR3 runs to 14 residues. CDR3 residues: CASSPGQAYYGYTF. The CDR3 coding sequence is TGCGCCAGCAGCCCAGGACAGGCTTACTATGGCTACACCTTC.

This clonotype was detected many times. The V and J genes are TRBV20-1 and TRBJ2-1; 8 bases map to TRBD1. The V and J ends lost 2 bases and 1 base, in that order; junction bases with no gene match: 10. The V gene's germline CDR1 is DFQATT and CDR2 SNEGSKA (reference sequence). This CDR3 has 17 amino acids. The CDR3 bases are TGCAGTGCTAGATCCCGACAGGGGTCAGAATCCTACAATGAGCAGTTCTTC. Protein: CSARSRQGSESYNEQFF.

A note on this clonotype: One end of the junction does not line up with germline, which may come from a read error. The rearrangement joins TRBV5-1 to TRBJ2-2; unclear D gene. Germline assignment: CDR1 SGHRS and CDR2 YFSETQ. This CDR3 is built from 15 residues. The CDR3 is CASILDPVSAGELFF. Here the CDR3 DNA reads TGCGCCAGCATCTTGGATCCGGTGTCCGCCGGGGAGCTGTTTTTT.

This clonotype was detected ten times or more. The CDR3 region is CASSTLGGHWTYEQYF. The CDR3 DNA follows: TGTGCCAGTAGTACCCTAGGGGGGCACTGGACCTACGAGCAGTACTTC. This chain connects TRBV19 to TRBJ2-7; D tentatively reads TRBD1 or TRBD2 (6 bases each). Per germline, CDR1 LNHDA and CDR2 SQIVND (reference sequence). Trimming cost V 4 bases and J 2 bases, with 18 bases left between them. This CDR3 is built from 16 residues.

This clonotype was seen at least ten times. This sequence joins TRBV7-2 and TRBJ2-5; a weak D match, TRBD1 (6 bases). Germline V gene data show CDR1 as SGHTA and CDR2 as FQGNSA. This CDR3 is built from 15 residues. The ends were cut back, 1 base at V and 3 bases at J, with 12 bases in the middle. CDR3 protein: CASSLVRGVKETQYF. CDR3 sequence (DNA): TGTGCCAGCAGCTTAGTCAGGGGAGTTAAAGAGACCCAGTACTTC.